This TCR beta chain was recovered during a study of shared clonotypes between healthy human individuals. It was about 190 ng DNA, about 30,000 T cell genomes, that sorted-subset replicate PCRs used. Produced via immunoSEQ multiplex PCR; TCRdb's table is partial and in-frame only. The profile shows approximately 1.5 million clones, approximately 98.5% of them singletons. Whole-study results and caveats: Generation probabilities were higher for clonotypes shared across all four sorted-subset donors than for unshared ones. Generally, naive subsets (rather than memory subsets) showed larger estimated richness.

In regard to this clone: Its antigen is still unknown.

The ends were cut back, 6 bases at V and 0 bases at J, with 12 bases in the middle. This CDR3 is 14 amino acids long. Germline V gene data show CDR1 as SNHLY and CDR2 as FYNNEI. Sample: naive CD4+ T cells sorted from blood. Subset denoted: CD45RA+ positively selected. The clonotype comes from a man aged 25 to 45 in good health. The chain joins TRBV2 to TRBJ2-7, with D perhaps being TRBD1 or TRBD2 (5 bases each). Written as DNA, the CDR3 is TGTGCCAGCAGGGCAGGGCTAGCCTCCTACGAGCAGTACTTC. Protein: CASRAGLASYEQYF.